The 32 T cell receptor beta chains below were found in one sample sequenced in a study of T cell responses to AZD1222 COVID-19 vaccine. Method: immunoSEQ multiplex PCR; TCRdb's copy keeps in-frame clones and lacks some. The sample lists 65,000 or so clones, 84% seen once, with about a tenth in the top ten. The sample was peripheral blood, taken on day 0 of AZD1222 vaccination. The receptors stem from an adult in good health.

This clone showed up just once. The chain employs TRBV3-1 (or the pseudogene TRBV3-2) and TRBJ2-7; D is possibly TRBD2 (6 bases). The CDR3 runs 15 residues. Trimming pared 1 base from V and 7 bases from J, leaving 17 bases between. From germline, CDR1 is LGHDT and CDR2 YNNKEL (reference sequence). DNA for the CDR3: TGTGCCAGCAGCCAAGCCACTACTAGCTTCCGTGAGCAGTACTTC. Its translation: CASSQATTSFREQYF.

The chain employs TRBV7-8 and TRBJ2-2, with D tentatively TRBD1 (5 bases). Trimming took 5 bases from V and 7 from J, leaving 11 bases between them. The CDR3 runs 13 residues. Germline CDR1 and CDR2: SGHVS and FQNEAQ. DNA for the CDR3: TGTGCCAGCAGCCTGTGGCAGGGCGGGGAGCTGTTTTTT. Protein: CASSLWQGGELFF.

The gene calls are TRBV27 and TRBJ1-2; tentative D call: TRBD1 (6 bases). Between the trimmed V and J ends, which lost 5 bases and 8 bases, there was a span of 18 bases. Germline CDR1 is MNHEY and CDR2 is SMNVEV (reference sequence). The CDR3 has 14 amino acids. The CDR3 DNA is TGTGCCAGCAGTACAGGGACGCGATGGGGGGGCTACACCTTC. Its protein product is CASSTGTRWGGYTF.

The genes are TRBV7-9 and TRBJ2-3; no reliable D call. V lost 2 bases and J 2 bases, leaving 11 bases between the germline ends. Germline V lookup: CDR1 SEHNR, CDR2 FQNEAQ (reference sequence). This CDR3 comprises 15 residues. CDR3 nucleotide sequence: TGTGCCAGCAGCTTAACAGCAGACCTCACAGATACGCAGTATTTT. This translates into CASSLTADLTDTQYF. The variable domain in full, with the rest retrieved from reference TRBV7-9 and TRBJ2-3, is DTGVSQNPRHKITKRGQNVTFRCDPISEHNRLYWYRQTLGQGPEFLTYFQNEAQLEKSRLLSDRFSAERPKGSFSTLEIQRTEQGDSAMYLCASSLTADLTDTQYFGPGTRLTVL.

The chain carries TRBV7-9 and TRBJ1-2; no reliable D call. There are 13 residues in the CDR3. The germline CDR1 and CDR2 sequences are SEHNR and FQNEAQ (reference sequence). The V end was cut by 0 bases, the J end by 7 bases, with 9 bases between. The CDR3 region has the DNA TGTGCCAGCAGCTTAGCTTTAGTTGGTGGCTACACCTTC. Its translation is CASSLALVGGYTF.

The chain links TRBV27 to TRBJ2-2; 10 bases are a match to TRBD2. V lost 3 bases, J lost 0 bases, and 10 bases stayed unmatched. The CDR3 is 19 residues long. Germline V gives CDR1 MNHEY, CDR2 SMNVEV (reference sequence). DNA of the CDR3: TGTGCCAGCAGTTTCCGAATGCCCCTAGCGGGAGCGAACACCGGGGAGCTGTTTTTT. Its translation is CASSFRMPLAGANTGELFF.

This clone has only a few counts. The chain uses TRBV5-7 and TRBJ1-2; D ambiguous. TRBV5-7 is assigned to the ORF class and has an uncertain function. This CDR3 comprises 13 residues. Trimming cost V 0 bases and J 3 bases, with 6 bases left between them. The CDR3: CASSLAADYGYTF. In DNA form, the CDR3 reads TGTGCCAGCAGCTTGGCAGCGGACTATGGCTACACCTTC.

The J gene is TRBJ1-2, the V gene TRBV28, with 9 bases matching TRBD1. The CDR3 contains 13 residues. CDR1 and CDR2 from the germline V gene are MDHEN and SYDVKM. The J segment lost 4 bases and the V segment lost 8 bases, leaving 5 bases of the junction unmatched. The DNA for the CDR3 is TGTGCCAGCTCTTGGACAGGGGCCTATGGCTACACCTTC. It specifies CASSWTGAYGYTF.

This chain uses TRBV21-1 with TRBJ2-7. TRBV21-1 is classified as a pseudogene. The CDR3 covers 10 residues. The CDR3 spells CASSTYEQYF. The CDR3 nucleotides are TGTGCCAGCAGCACCTACGAGCAGTACTTC.

The chain links TRBV28 to TRBJ1-2, with D perhaps TRBD1 (5 bases). The CDR3 covers 13 residues. CDR1 MDHEN and CDR2 SYDVKM come from the germline V gene. V was cut by 3 bases and J by 4 bases, with 9 bases left in between. The CDR3 is CASSLGQTYGYTF. The CDR3, as DNA: TGTGCCAGCAGTTTGGGGCAGACCTATGGCTACACCTTC.

The DNA of the CDR3 is TGTGCCAGCAGCCAAGGAAGCTGGGAGGAGAGGATCGCGACGAGGCCTCAGACCGGGGAGCTGTTTTTT. It is translated as CASSQGSWEERIATRPQTGELFF. The J gene is TRBJ2-2, the V gene TRBV3-1 (or the pseudogene TRBV3-2), with TRBD2 as a possible D gene (6 bases). The germline V gene encodes CDR1 LGHDT and CDR2 YNNKEL (reference sequence). The V end was cut by 1 base, the J end by 5 bases, with 35 bases between. The CDR3 runs 23 residues.

The genes are TRBV4-2 and TRBJ1-1, with D possibly TRBD1 on 5 matching bases. Germline V gene data show CDR1 as LGHNA and CDR2 as YNFKEQ. The germline V and J ends were trimmed by 3 bases and 5 bases, with 16 bases remaining between them. This CDR3 is built from 15 residues. The CDR3 is CASSHPDKAGTEAFF. CDR3 DNA sequence: TGTGCCAGCAGCCACCCGGACAAGGCGGGGACTGAAGCTTTCTTT.

This chain connects TRBV29-1 to TRBJ1-2; the D is unclear. The CDR3 spans 12 residues. V was clipped by 3 bases and J by 2 bases, with 7 bases between them. Germline CDR1 reads SQVTM; CDR2 reads ANQGSEA. Written as DNA, the CDR3 is TGCAGCGTTGAGGCTGAAAACTATGGCTACACCTTC. It codes for CSVEAENYGYTF.

This chain connects TRBV3-1 (or the pseudogene TRBV3-2) to TRBJ1-1; D remains unclear. The CDR3 length is 11 residues. Germline V lookup: CDR1 LGHDT, CDR2 YNNKEL (reference sequence). Trimming stripped 1 base from V and 10 bases from J, with 7 bases between. The CDR3 is CASSQGIGAFF. For the CDR3, the DNA is TGTGCCAGCAGCCAAGGGATCGGAGCTTTCTTT.

The CDR3 here is CASSLSGGGSTYEQYF. The CDR3 DNA follows: TGTGCCAGCAGTTTATCTGGCGGGGGGTCCACCTACGAGCAGTACTTC. V and J are TRBV27 and TRBJ2-7; 8 bases agree with TRBD2. The CDR3 sequence is 16 residues long. J lost 2 bases, V lost 0 bases, and 6 bases had no gene match. Germline CDR1 is MNHEY and CDR2 is SMNVEV (reference sequence).

This chain joins TRBV4-1 and TRBJ1-5; D might be TRBD1 (5 bases). Trimming cost V 6 bases and J 7 bases, with 22 bases left between them. The CDR3 spans 16 residues. CDR1 MGHRA and CDR2 YSYEKL come from the germline V gene. In DNA, the CDR3 is TGCGCCAGCAGTCCAAGAAGTCAGGGAACACGGCAGCCCCAGCATTTT. Its translation is CASSPRSQGTRQPQHF.

This chain uses TRBV10-3 with TRBJ2-2; D ambiguous. Germline CDR1 reads ENHRY; CDR2 reads SYGVKD. The V gene lost 4 bases and the J gene lost 11 bases, with 11 bases spanning the gap. The length of the CDR3 is 12 residues. CDR3 nucleotides: TGTGCCATCAGTGGGGCTGGGTCCGAGCTGTTTTTT. It specifies CAISGAGSELFF.

The chain has TRBV7-9 and TRBJ1-2, with 8 bases fitting TRBD1. V gave up 5 bases and J gave up 7 bases; unmatched junction bases: 9. The germline CDR1 and CDR2 sequences are SEHNR and FQNEAQ (reference sequence). There are 14 residues in the CDR3. CDR3 DNA: TGTGCCAGCAGCACAGGACAGGGCTTGGCTGGCTACACCTTC. The encoded protein is CASSTGQGLAGYTF.

This rearrangement joins TRBV18 to TRBJ2-3; TRBD2 aligns across 8 bases. Germline CDR1 KGHSH, CDR2 LQKENI. V lost 3 bases, J lost 5 bases, and 10 bases stayed unmatched. The CDR3 has 16 residues. This CDR3 reads CASSPLATAGVDTQYF. The CDR3 DNA reads as TGTGCCAGCTCACCGCTGGCCACAGCGGGGGTAGATACGCAGTATTTT.

V and J are TRBV27 and TRBJ1-4; no clear D gene. V dropped 5 bases and J dropped 3 bases, with 13 bases sitting between them. Germline V lookup: CDR1 MNHEY, CDR2 SMNVEV (reference sequence). This CDR3 contains 15 residues. CDR3 DNA sequence: TGTGCCAGCAGTGGCTCCCGACAACCTAATGAAAAACTGTTTTTT. Translated, it gives CASSGSRQPNEKLFF.

Points on this clone: Other DNA variants within this sample encode the same CDR3. This chain uses TRBV28 with TRBJ1-2; the match to TRBD1 covers 9 bases. Per the germline V gene, CDR1 is MDHEN and CDR2 is SYDVKM. This CDR3 is 14 amino acids long. Trimming removed 5 bases from V and 4 bases from J; junction bases left unmatched: 5. The CDR3 DNA sequence: TGTGCCAGCAGTCCCGGGGACAGGGCCTATGGCTACACCTTC. It is translated as CASSPGDRAYGYTF.

This chain uses TRBV4-1 with TRBJ1-2; D remains ambiguous. Trimming left V 3 bases short and J 0 bases short, with 11 bases between. CDR3 size: 15 residues. Germline V gene lookup returns CDR1 MGHRA and CDR2 YSYEKL. CDR3 sequence (DNA): TGCGCCAGCAGCCAGGCGGAAGGAGCTAACTATGGCTACACCTTC. Its translation is CASSQAEGANYGYTF.

The rearrangement joins TRBV6-5 to TRBJ2-5; D unclear. Trimming took off 2 bases at V and 5 bases at J, with 9 bases between the two ends. Germline values: CDR1 MNHEY, CDR2 SVGAGI. The CDR3 spans 13 residues. This CDR3 reads CASSYDVGETQYF. In DNA, the CDR3 is TGTGCCAGCAGTTACGACGTGGGGGAGACCCAGTACTTC.

The chain joins TRBV19 to TRBJ2-6; TRBD1 might be the D (6 bases). CDR1 and CDR2 (germline): LNHDA, SQIVND (reference sequence). Trimming stripped 4 bases from V and 0 bases from J, with 13 bases between. The CDR3 runs 17 residues. The CDR3 sequence: CASSTTRGYSGANVLTF. The CDR3 DNA sequence: TGTGCCAGTAGTACCACCAGGGGCTACTCTGGGGCCAACGTCCTGACTTTC.

The V and J genes are TRBV30 and TRBJ1-1; D is unresolved. The CDR3 totals 12 residues. Germline CDR1 and CDR2: GTSNPN and SVGIG (reference sequence). V shed 3 bases and J shed 7 bases, with 12 bases lying between them. Written as DNA, the CDR3 is TGTGCCTGGAGCGGATATGAAGGTGAAGCTTTCTTT. Translating gives CAWSGYEGEAFF.

CDR3 residues: CASSPGLGSFQPQHF. The DNA of the CDR3 is TGTGCCAGCAGCCCAGGATTGGGTTCGTTTCAGCCCCAGCATTTT. V and J are TRBV3-1 (or the pseudogene TRBV3-2) and TRBJ1-5, with D hard to call. This CDR3 comprises 15 residues. In germline, CDR1 is LGHDT, CDR2 YNNKEL (reference sequence). Trimming stripped 4 bases from V and 6 bases from J, with 16 bases between.

The chain uses TRBV7-3 and TRBJ1-5; TRBD1 is a possible D gene (6 bases). From germline, CDR1 is SGHTA and CDR2 FQGTGA. V was trimmed by 5 bases and J by 4 bases, leaving 15 bases between them. The CDR3 totals 15 residues. This CDR3 is CASSPPGTKNQPQHF. The CDR3, as DNA: TGTGCCAGCAGCCCGCCGGGGACAAAAAATCAGCCCCAGCATTTT.

The chain recombines TRBV19 with TRBJ2-7; a possible D gene is TRBD1 (6 bases). CDR1 and CDR2 from the germline V gene are LNHDA and SQIVND (reference sequence). This CDR3 is 15 amino acids long. The V end lost 3 bases, the J end lost 2 bases, and 14 bases lay between the germline ends. The CDR3 reads CASSIRPQGTYEQYF. DNA of the CDR3: TGTGCCAGTAGTATCAGGCCACAGGGAACCTACGAGCAGTACTTC.

The rearrangement links TRBV6-5 to TRBJ2-3; a weak D match, TRBD2 (5 bases). Trimming pared 6 bases from V and 2 bases from J, leaving 15 bases between. The CDR3 runs to 15 residues. Germline CDR1 MNHEY, CDR2 SVGAGI. The CDR3 loop reads CASSLLEGVTDTQYF. CDR3 nucleotides: TGTGCCAGCAGCCTGCTTGAGGGAGTCACAGATACGCAGTATTTT.

The chain recombines TRBV19 with TRBJ1-1; 9 bases match TRBD1. Germline CDR1 LNHDA, CDR2 SQIVND (reference sequence). The CDR3 is 14 amino acids. Germline trimming cut 5 bases from V and 5 bases from J; bases unmatched to any gene: 6. The CDR3 here is CASSPDRGYTEAFF. In DNA, the CDR3 is TGTGCCAGTAGTCCCGACAGGGGGTATACTGAAGCTTTCTTT. Full variable domain (missing parts from reference TRBV19 and TRBJ1-1): DGGITQSPKYLFRKEGQNVTLSCEQNLNHDAMYWYRQDPGQGLRLIYYSQIVNDFQKGDIAEGYSVSREKKESFPLTVTSAQKNPTAFYLCASSPDRGYTEAFFGQGTRLTVV.

This clone was counted between two and nine times. The rearrangement uses TRBV2 and TRBJ1-4; D call uncertain. The CDR3 totals 13 residues. Germline loops: CDR1 SNHLY, CDR2 FYNNEI. Trimming took 7 bases from V and 1 from J, leaving 7 bases between them. Here the CDR3 reads CASTDRTNEKLFF. The CDR3 DNA follows: TGTGCCAGCACGGACCGAACTAATGAAAAACTGTTTTTT.

The J gene is TRBJ1-2, the V gene TRBV5-6; D not certain. Looked up from germline, CDR1 is SGHDT and CDR2 is YYEEEE. Trimming stripped 0 bases from V and 8 bases from J, with 14 bases between. The CDR3 extends over 14 amino acids. CDR3 sequence: CASSLALTGSGYTF. The CDR3 DNA reads as TGTGCCAGCAGCTTGGCCTTAACGGGGTCCGGCTACACCTTC.